This TCR beta chain was recovered during a study of T and B cells in COVID-19 patients. Study in general: COVID-19 patients gave peripheral blood either during active infection or after recovery. Comorbidities linked to unfavorable COVID-19 outcome were present in about 90% of the 20 active-infection patients. The recovered cohort's median age was 34 years, versus approximately 70 years in active infection.

Note on this clonotype: Its antigen remains unknown. Compared with germline, one end of the junction differs, possibly owing to a read error.

From blood, roughly 250-550 ng of genomic DNA served as TRB template. This CDR3 has 16 amino acids. CDR1 is SGHRS and CDR2 is YFSETQ in the germline V gene. Multiplex PCR with BIOMED2 TRB-A/B primer pools amplified TRB rearrangements. One entry per CDR3 protein results from TCRdb running MiXCR on the multiplex PCR reads. The table shows about 8,900 distinct CDR3 sequences, with over 35% occurring only once. Overall study results and limits: Early severe-case samples and blood from mildly ill patients during symptoms were in short supply.

The TCR sequence derives from a human donor with active COVID-19. The sample taken for sequencing was blood. The rearrangement links TRBV5-1 to TRBJ2-3, with D perhaps matching TRBD2 (7 bases). The CDR3 loop reads CASTRAAGASTDTQYF. For the CDR3, the DNA is TGTGCCAGCACGCGGGCGGCGGGGGCTAGCACAGATACGCAGTATTTT. The whole variable domain, remainder taken from reference TRBV5-1 and TRBJ2-3, is KAGVTQTPRYLIKTRGQQVTLSCSPISGHRSVSWYQQTPGQGLQFLFEYFSETQRNKGNFPGRFSGRQFSNSRSEMNVSTLELGDSALYLCASTRAAGASTDTQYFGPGTRLTVL.